This T cell receptor beta chain was found in a study of T cell responses to AZD1222 COVID-19 vaccine. On this clone itself: Its antigen is currently unknown.

This CDR3 comprises 11 residues. Deletions cut 5 bases from V and 5 bases from J, with 7 bases between. The germline gives CDR1 LGHDT, CDR2 YNNKEL (reference sequence). The data were produced by immunoSEQ multiplex PCR, yet TCRdb's version contains in-frame clones alone and is incomplete. Of tens of thousands of clones listed, approximately 90% were seen once; the top ten hold 28%. The study's findings and limits: Seropositivity was recorded at baseline in only 6 or 7 AZD1222 recipients. Clonal diversity was possibly underestimated; the donors were predominantly white British and more often female. CD4 TCRs linked to vaccination spanned spike, dominating at 160-218 and 743-854.

The V gene is TRBV3-1 (or the pseudogene TRBV3-2), the J gene TRBJ2-7; D not resolved. Source: peripheral blood, taken 28 days after the second AZD1222 dose. This TCR was recovered from an adult who received the AZD1222 COVID-19 vaccine. The chain's CDR3 is CASSSLNEQYF. As DNA, the CDR3 is TGTGCCAGCAGCTCGCTCAACGAGCAGTACTTC.